This entry describes one TCR beta chain. Antigen: not known. The sample originates from a study of blood T cells in healthy people across ages. Study-level findings and limits: Considered underestimates were the diversity estimates obtained from one million T cells.

The CDR3 has 15 residues. Trimming removed 3 bases from V and 4 bases from J, with 12 bases in between. Per germline, CDR1 SGHTA and CDR2 FQGNSA. Each donor had roughly 10 milliliters of peripheral blood drawn. A second PCR, run for roughly 7 to 12 cycles, used a sample-barcoded 5' primer plus a J-beta primer mix. Each cDNA molecule carried a tag from a template-switch adaptor that contained 12 random nucleotides. TCRdb called the 5' RACE reads again in MiXCR, with one record for every CDR3 protein. This sample has 500,000 to 600,000 distinct CDR3 sequences; approximately 25% occur once, and the top ten carry less than 20%.

The V gene is TRBV7-2, the J gene TRBJ2-2; a weak D match, TRBD1 (5 bases). Sequencing was carried out using blood. This TCR derives from a woman between 70 and 85 years old in good health. The CDR3 region is CASSLYQGLTGELFF. The CDR3 coding sequence is TGTGCCAGCAGCTTGTACCAGGGCCTCACCGGGGAGCTGTTTTTT.